A selection of T cell receptor beta chains follows, all from one sample in a study of cytomegalovirus exposure and HLA in healthy donors. Sequencing used immunoSEQ multiplex PCR; TCRdb keeps in-frame clones, though not all of them. The repertoire holds 190,000 or so clones, around 86% seen once, with over 1.5% in the top ten. Specimen: PBMCs. Source of these receptors: a man aged 50-60 years in good health and CMV-seronegative. Each CDR3 is given with its conserved first and last residue. D genes are given only for firm matches. Rows may omit the clone size; those that give it use once, few, many or a size class.

TRBJ1-6 - - TRBV14 14 TGTGCCAGCAGCGAACAGACCTCTAATTCACCCCTCCACTTT CASSEQTSNSPLHF
TRBJ1-6 - - TRBV7-8 14 TGTGCCAGCAGCTTAAGGACAGAGAATTCACCCCTCCACTTT CASSLRTENSPLHF
TRBJ1-6 TRBD1 once TRBV7-3 14 TGTGCCAGCAGCTCGACAGGGTTTAATTCACCCCTCCACTTT CASSSTGFNSPLHF
TRBJ1-4 TRBD1 - TRBV19 16 TGTGCCAGTAGTGCAAAGCTGGGACAGGGGGACGAAAAACTGTTTTTT CASSAKLGQGDEKLFF
TRBJ2-5 TRBD2 - TRBV7-9 15 TGTGCCAGCAGCTTAGTTAGGGGAGGGAGGGAGACCCAGTACTTC CASSLVRGGRETQYF
TRBJ2-4 TRBD2 once TRBV9 17 TGTGCCAGCAGCGCCCGTAGCGGGGACACCCCCGGGGACATTCAGTACTTC CASSARSGDTPGDIQYF
TRBJ2-3 TRBD2 - TRBV5-1 17 TGCGCCAGCAGCTTGGCGTTAGCGGGAGCTAGCACAGATACGCAGTATTTT CASSLALAGASTDTQYF
TRBJ2-5 TRBD2 - TRBV7-9 14 TGTGCCAGCAGCTTCTTAGCGGGAGTTGAGACCCAGTACTTC CASSFLAGVETQYF
TRBJ2-1 TRBD2 once TRBV4-1 16 TGCGCCAGCAGCCAACCCACTAGCGCCTCCTACAATGAGCAGTTCTTC CASSQPTSASYNEQFF
TRBJ1-2 - - TRBV29-1 13 TGCAGCGTTGCTAATAACGAGGTCAGCGGCTACACCTTC CSVANNEVSGYTF
TRBJ1-5 - - TRBV30 14 TGTGCCTGGAGTCCCGGGAGTAGCAATCAGCCCCAGCATTTT CAWSPGSSNQPQHF
TRBJ1-5 - - TRBV2 15 TGTGCCAGCAGTGCTACAGGGAACGTAGGACAGCCCCAGCATTTT CASSATGNVGQPQHF
TRBJ2-5 TRBD1 once TRBV10-1 16 TGCGCCAGCACCGGGACAGGGGAGATAGAAGAAGAGACCCAGTACTTC CASTGTGEIEEETQYF
TRBJ2-6 - - TRBV18 16 TGTGCCAGCTCAGATCAGGGATTATCTGGGGCCAACGTCCTGACTTTC CASSDQGLSGANVLTF
TRBJ2-5 - - TRBV5-1 14 TGCGCCAGCAGCTTGGTCCCCGTCCAAGAGACCCAGTACTTC CASSLVPVQETQYF
TRBJ1-2 TRBD1 - TRBV27 16 TGTGCCAGCAGTACATTCGGGACAGGGGTGAACTATGGCTACACCTTC CASSTFGTGVNYGYTF
TRBJ2-7 - - TRBV2 12 TGTGCCAGCAGTGAATTGGGGGGATTGCAGTACTTC CASSELGGLQYF
TRBJ2-1 TRBD2 - TRBV5-1 15 TGCGCCAGCAGCTTGGCTAGCGGGCTCCTAAATGAGCAGTTCTTC CASSLASGLLNEQFF
TRBJ1-5 TRBD1 - TRBV6-5 16 TGTGCCAGCAGTTCTAGGACAGGGTCGTTCAATCAGCCCCAGCATTTT CASSSRTGSFNQPQHF
TRBJ1-2 - - TRBV2 14 TGTGCCAGCAGTGAAGCGGGGGGGGGTGTCGGCTACACCTTC CASSEAGGGVGYTF
TRBJ2-3 - - TRBV9 16 TGTGCCAGCAGCCCTAGGCCGGAGCGAAGCACAGATACGCAGTATTTT CASSPRPERSTDTQYF
TRBJ1-3 - - TRBV5-6 17 TGTGCCAGCAGCTTGGGTCACAGAACTGCCTCTGGAAACACCATATATTTT CASSLGHRTASGNTIYF
TRBJ1-1 - - TRBV6-1 15 TGTGCCAGCAGTGAAGCCTTACAGGGATACACTGAAGCTTTCTTT CASSEALQGYTEAFF
TRBJ1-2 - - TRBV28 14 TGTGCCAGCAGTTTAGGAGGGCTCACCTATGGCTACACCTTC CASSLGGLTYGYTF
TRBJ2-1 - - TRBV7-2 12 TGTGCCAGCAGCTTATTTAACAATGAGCAGTTCTTC CASSLFNNEQFF
TRBJ2-7 - - TRBV7-9 13 TGTGCCAGCAGCTCGGACACCTCCTACGAGCAGTACTTC CASSSDTSYEQYF
TRBJ1-2 TRBD1 - TRBV11-2 14 TGTGCCAGCAGCTTAGGACAGGGAAACTATGGCTACACCTTC CASSLGQGNYGYTF
TRBJ2-1 TRBD1 once TRBV7-3 14 TGTGCCAGCAGCTTAGGGACAGGAAACAATGAGCAGTTCTTC CASSLGTGNNEQFF
TRBJ1-3 TRBD1 - TRBV4-1 17 TGCGCCAGCAGTCCAGCCCAGACAGGGGAGTCTGGAAACACCATATATTTT CASSPAQTGESGNTIYF
TRBJ1-2 - - TRBV7-8 14 TGTGCCAGCGGCTTAGCTGACAGTGTTGATGGCTACACCTTC CASGLADSVDGYTF
TRBJ2-3 - - TRBV19 15 TGTGCCAGTAGTCGACAGCTAACTAGCACAGATACGCAGTATTTT CASSRQLTSTDTQYF
TRBJ2-2 TRBD2 - TRBV4-2 21 TGTGCCAGCAGCCTCTTCTACGGGGGGGCCGAATATCGTAAGAACACCGGGGAGCTGTTTTTT CASSLFYGGAEYRKNTGELFF
TRBJ1-3 TRBD1 - TRBV25-1 16 TGTGCCAGCAGTGCGGGGACAGGGGGCCGTTTAAACACCATATATTTT CASSAGTGGRLNTIYF
TRBJ2-7 TRBD1 - TRBV18 20 TGTGCCAGCTCACCACAGGCGGGGACTCGACAGGGGCTTTTATCCCCGGAGCAGTACTTC CASSPQAGTRQGLLSPEQYF
TRBJ2-3 TRBD1 - TRBV7-3 15 TGTGCCAGCAGCCAGGGAAGGGGGCCCACAGATACGCAGTATTTT CASSQGRGPTDTQYF
TRBJ2-5 - - TRBV5-4 15 TGTGCCAGCAGCTTGGAGATCATTAGGGGCGGGACCCAGTACTTC CASSLEIIRGGTQYF
TRBJ2-3 TRBD2 - TRBV4-3 18 TGCGCCAGCAGCCAAGACGGCAGAGCGGGGGGGCGCACAGATACGCAGTATTTT CASSQDGRAGGRTDTQYF